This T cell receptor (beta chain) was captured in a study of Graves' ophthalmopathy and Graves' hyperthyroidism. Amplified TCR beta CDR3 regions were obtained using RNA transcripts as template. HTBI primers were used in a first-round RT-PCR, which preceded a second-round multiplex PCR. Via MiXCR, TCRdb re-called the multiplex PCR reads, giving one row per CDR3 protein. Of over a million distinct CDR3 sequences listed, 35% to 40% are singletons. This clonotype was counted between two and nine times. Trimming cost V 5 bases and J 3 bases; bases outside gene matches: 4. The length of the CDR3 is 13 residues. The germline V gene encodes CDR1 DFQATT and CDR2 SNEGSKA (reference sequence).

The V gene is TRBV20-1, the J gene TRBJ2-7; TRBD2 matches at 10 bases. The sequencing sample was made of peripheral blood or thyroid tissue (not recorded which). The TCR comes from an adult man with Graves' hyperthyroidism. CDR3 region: CSAFSSGGYEQYF. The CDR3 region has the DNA TGCAGTGCTTTTTCTAGCGGGGGCTACGAGCAGTACTTC.